Each of the 5 T cell receptor beta chains below was sequenced from the same sample in a study of human T cells and chemical hapten exposure. Each CDR3 protein is one row after TCRdb ran MiXCR on the RACE reads. The data contain about 360,000 distinct CDR3 sequences, more than 4.5% of them singletons. As for time point: patch test 1, 2 weeks after DPC sensitization. Treatment defined: therapeutic diphenylcyclopropenone sensitization with weekly scalp DPC. Sequenced material: whole blood, taken in connection with sensitization to the hapten diphenylcyclopropenone (DPC). The receptors here all came from a woman aged 50 to 60 with alopecia areata. Some clones in this sample may be carry-over from other donors' samples.

This clonotype turned up a few times. The chain couples TRBV5-4 to TRBJ2-7; D is perhaps TRBD2 (7 bases). V was cut by 2 bases and J by 6 bases, with 12 bases left in between. Per germline, CDR1 SGHNT and CDR2 YYREEE (reference sequence). This CDR3 spans 13 amino acids. The CDR3: CASSLGGDAEQYF. In DNA, the CDR3 is TGTGCCAGCAGCTTAGGGGGGGATGCCGAGCAGTACTTC.

Ten or more counts support this clonotype. This chain links TRBV6-2 or TRBV6-3 with TRBJ2-7, with D uncertain. V shed 4 bases and J shed 7 bases, with 11 bases lying between them. CDR3 length: 12 amino acids. The germline gives CDR1 MNHEY, CDR2 SVGEGT. The CDR3, as DNA: TGTGCCAGCAGTTCCGCGTCTAGAGAGCAGTACTTC. Translated, it gives CASSSASREQYF.

This clonotype has at least ten counts. V usage is TRBV5-1 and J usage is TRBJ1-4, with D uncertain. CDR1 is SGHRS and CDR2 is YFSETQ in the germline V gene. V lost 1 base and J lost 0, with 7 bases in between. This CDR3 is built from 15 residues. CDR3 coding DNA: TGCGCCAGCAGCTTGAATCCCTCAACTAATGAAAAACTGTTTTTT. Translation: CASSLNPSTNEKLFF. The full variable domain, completed using reference TRBV5-1 and TRBJ1-4, is KAGVTQTPRYLIKTRGQQVTLSCSPISGHRSVSWYQQTPGQGLQFLFEYFSETQRNKGNFPGRFSGRQFSNSRSEMNVSTLELGDSALYLCASSLNPSTNEKLFFGSGTQLSVL.

This chain connects TRBV20-1 to TRBJ2-5; D may match TRBD1 or TRBD2 (5 bases each). The CDR3 extends over 12 amino acids. The V and J ends lost 3 bases and 1 base respectively, with 6 bases between them. The germline V gene has CDR1 DFQATT and CDR2 SNEGSKA (reference sequence). CDR3 bases: TGCAGTGCTAGCGGGGCCCAAGAGACCCAGTACTTC. It is translated as CSASGAQETQYF.

At least ten counts were recorded for this clonotype. The J gene is TRBJ1-2, the V gene TRBV5-1; D is perhaps TRBD1 (5 bases). With 4 bases removed from V and 4 bases from J, the gap between germline ends came to 17 bases. The CDR3 loop spans 15 amino acids. Germline V gene lookup returns CDR1 SGHRS and CDR2 YFSETQ. The CDR3 coding sequence is TGCGCCAGCAGCCTAGAAAGGGGATCCCCCTATGGCTACACCTTC. Translation: CASSLERGSPYGYTF.